The present entry profiles one T cell receptor beta chain with its context. This clone's antigen is unknown. Per-base quality was not reported, and no clone a single base away is much larger than it. The entry originates in a study of blood T cell repertoires in COVID-19 (dated by TCRdb to the early 2020s). Context from the whole study: Samples from collaborators originated in the United States, Italy and Spain and spanned both the acute and convalescent phases of COVID-19. The material from the prospective study consisted of cDNA or gDNA derived from T cells, B-cell-depleted T cells, or PBMCs. The dataset comprised deeply sampled blood TCRbeta repertoires from subjects exposed to, actively infected with, or recovered from COVID-19. A freely available public database, intended as a resource for researchers studying the immune response to SARS-CoV-2, is where the repertoires were released. The samples were drawn from the first 160 participants of the ongoing ImmuneRACE study and from 950 to 1,500 subjects provided by 6 global collaborators. Sample metadata almost always included a de-identified subject ID, COVID-19 status, age in years and sex. Where available, HLA class I and class II types were obtained from metadata supplied by the sample provider rather than from assay-based typing. The paper as a whole reports these results and caveats: Clinical and demographic metadata were provided uncurated, with the amount varying by source and participant.

TCRbeta CDR3 regions were amplified from genomic DNA by means of the immunoSEQ Assay, a bias-controlled multiplex PCR. Processing in the source paper ran as follows. The number of nucleated cells in each sample was estimated by amplification of reference gene primers within the assay. To quantify the absolute abundance of each unique TCRbeta CDR3 rearrangement, sequence reads were collapsed and filtered. For each sample, productive Simpson clonality was calculated as the square root of Simpson's diversity index across productive rearrangements. The clones in this table, taken by TCRdb from immuneACCESS, are in-frame only. Not every clone is retained; where verified, under half of the shortfall comes from an unresolved V gene, and the cause of the rest is unknown. V and J calls and clone size are as listed in that table; D and trimming were resolved from the DNA. This sample gives tens of thousands of clones in total; 91% of them show up just once. Less than 7% of the sample is in the top ten clones.

The CDR3, cysteine through phenylalanine, is 16 amino acids long. Only the CDR3 DNA stays, 48 bases, in frame from base 1. The germline V gene (reference sequence) yields LGHDT for CDR1 and YNNKEL for CDR2. V is cut back by 0 bases and J by 2 bases, with 3 bases in the junction unmatched. Collaborating institutions collected whole blood in K2EDTA tubes following their own protocols. For TCRbeta analysis, collaborators shipped samples in one of three forms: frozen whole blood, isolated PBMCs, or DNA extracted from either of those sample types. The chain employs TRBV3-1 (or the pseudogene TRBV3-2) and TRBJ1-5; TRBD1 aligns with 8 central bases. What was sequenced was peripheral blood. The source is a woman older than 75 with acute or convalescent COVID-19. The sequenced DNA: TGTGCCAGCAGCCAAGACGAGACAGGGGGCAATCAGCCCCAGCATTTT. The encoded protein is CASSQDETGGNQPQHF.